This T cell receptor beta chain comes out of a study of regulatory T cells in long-lasting Graves disease. The time point was: persistent/refractory GD, antithyroid drugs over 5 years with positive TRAb. After RNA was extracted from PBMCs, the TCR library was made from it. This clonotype was picked up a small number of times. Arm-PCR of CDR3 regions and iRepertoire HTBI primers were used to build TCR beta libraries. TCRdb re-called the multiplex PCR reads through MiXCR, storing one row per CDR3 protein. Altogether roughly 430,000 distinct CDR3 sequences are present, around 20% being singletons, with the ten largest covering approximately 15%. This clonotype was obtained from a female donor with Graves disease. The sample in question was peripheral blood mononuclear cells (PBMCs), obtained when the disease was refractory, from a patient treated with antithyroid drugs.

In DNA form, the CDR3 reads TGTGCCAGCAGCCCTGGCGGGGGAGTAGCTTTCTTT. Its protein is CASSPGGGVAFF. The chain uses TRBV7-3 and TRBJ1-1, with D possibly being TRBD1 (5 bases). Trimming stripped 5 bases from V and 10 bases from J, with 14 bases between. The germline gives CDR1 SGHTA, CDR2 FQGTGA. This CDR3 has 12 residues.